This TCR beta chain was found in a study of T cell responses to AZD1222 COVID-19 vaccine. The germline gives CDR1 MDHEN, CDR2 SYDVKM. The CDR3 spans 15 residues. V was clipped by 7 bases and J by 9 bases; unmatched bases: 10. TCRdb keeps only in-frame clones here, not all; method: immunoSEQ multiplex PCR. This table holds roughly 130,000 clones, around 90% found once. The material sequenced was peripheral blood, taken on day 0 of MenACWY control vaccination. This TCR was sampled from an adult in good health. V is TRBV28 and J is TRBJ1-6; 9 nucleotides line up with TRBD1. The CDR3 here is CASTLLTGGGSPLHF. The DNA for the CDR3 is TGTGCCAGCACCTTACTGACAGGGGGTGGTTCACCCCTCCACTTT.